These T cell receptor beta chains were read from a single sample in a study of vaccination and CD4 T cells after COVID-19. Using its own MiXCR run on the PCR reads, TCRdb lists one record per CDR3 protein. Of about 6,800 distinct CDR3 sequences listed, roughly three fifths are singletons. No cognate antigen is known for these TCRs. The sequencing input was CD4+ T cells from blood, cultured in vitro. The source is a human donor in good health. CDR3s include the opening cysteine and the closing phenylalanine or tryptophan. D genes are given only for firm matches. Where a row states a size, it is once, few, many or the class of an expanded clone; other rows omit it.

V gene,J gene,CDR3 length,clone size,D gene,CDR3 protein,CDR3 DNA
TRBV27,TRBJ2-4,16,NA,TRBD1,CASSLTGDRAKNIQYF,TGTGCCAGCAGTCTAACAGGGGACCGGGCCAAAAACATTCAGTACTTC
TRBV19,TRBJ1-5,16,NA,TRBD1,CASSIAGGSDRQPQHF,TGTGCCAGTAGTATAGCAGGGGGCTCGGATCGTCAGCCCCAGCATTTT
TRBV7-6,TRBJ2-3,13,NA,NA,CASSITGGGAQDF,TGTGCCAGCAGCATAACCGGAGGGGGGGCGCAAGATTTT
TRBV2,TRBJ2-1,14,NA,TRBD2,CASKSSGVLGEQFF,TGTGCCAGCAAATCAAGCGGGGTTCTAGGAGAGCAGTTCTTC
TRBV27,TRBJ2-3,15,few,NA,CASSSWTINTDTQYF,TGTGCCAGCAGTTCCTGGACTATAAACACAGATACGCAGTATTTT
TRBV6-5,TRBJ2-3,20,few,TRBD2,CASSYKASGRAVVGTDTQYF,TGTGCCAGCAGTTACAAGGCTAGCGGGAGGGCCGTGGTTGGCACAGATACGCAGTATTTT
TRBV7-6,TRBJ2-7,16,NA,TRBD2,CASSLTTSGAPYEQYF,TGTGCCAGCAGCTTAACTACTAGCGGGGCCCCCTACGAGCAGTACTTC
TRBV5-1,TRBJ2-7,15,NA,TRBD1,CASSLTGTGSGEQYF,TGCGCCAGCAGCTTGACCGGGACAGGGTCAGGTGAGCAGTACTTC
TRBV24-1,TRBJ2-3,15,NA,NA,CATSDPQGSTDTQYF,TGTGCCACCAGTGATCCTCAGGGGAGCACAGATACGCAGTATTTT
TRBV2,TRBJ1-5,17,few,TRBD1,CASSGDRGSLSNQPQHF,TGTGCCAGCAGTGGGGACAGGGGGAGTTTAAGCAATCAGCCCCAGCATTTT
TRBV20-1,TRBJ2-3,14,NA,NA,CSASGMGVTDTQYF,TGCAGTGCTAGCGGGATGGGGGTTACAGATACGCAGTATTTT
TRBV6-2/TRBV6-3,TRBJ2-2,17,NA,TRBD2,CASSPRLAGEGTGELFF,TGTGCCAGCAGTCCAAGGCTGGCGGGGGAGGGCACCGGGGAGCTGTTTTTT
TRBV20-1,TRBJ1-5,15,NA,NA,CSGDPTGTGNQPQHF,TGCAGTGGGGACCCAACAGGGACCGGCAATCAGCCCCAGCATTTT
TRBV20-1,TRBJ1-2,13,few,NA,CSASESGVGGYTF,TGCAGTGCTAGCGAGTCGGGGGTAGGCGGCTACACCTTC
TRBV27,TRBJ2-2,13,once,NA,CASSLIGGGELFF,TGTGCCAGCAGTTTAATAGGGGGCGGGGAGCTGTTTTTT
TRBV24-1,TRBJ2-1,13,NA,NA,CATSHPDGNEQFF,TGTGCCACCAGCCACCCGGACGGTAATGAGCAGTTCTTC
TRBV6-1,TRBJ1-2,12,few,NA,CASSVQGYGYTF,TGTGCCAGCAGTGTTCAGGGTTATGGCTACACCTTC
TRBV14,TRBJ2-1,18,NA,NA,CASSQRGRLANSYNEQFF,TGTGCCAGCAGCCAAAGAGGGAGGCTAGCGAATTCCTACAATGAGCAGTTCTTC
TRBV9,TRBJ1-1,17,NA,TRBD1,CASSVEGLDRQRTEAFF,TGTGCCAGCAGCGTAGAGGGGTTGGACAGGCAAAGGACTGAAGCTTTCTTT
TRBV27,TRBJ1-5,16,NA,NA,CASSLVAQYSNQPQHF,TGTGCCAGCAGTTTGGTCGCACAGTATAGCAATCAGCCCCAGCATTTT
TRBV5-1,TRBJ2-1,15,NA,TRBD2,CASTLTSGRHNEQFF,TGCGCCAGCACCCTAACTAGCGGGAGGCACAATGAGCAGTTCTTC
TRBV20-1,TRBJ2-7,15,NA,TRBD2,CSADGLAGGTYEQYF,TGCAGTGCTGACGGACTAGCGGGGGGGACCTACGAGCAGTACTTC
TRBV21-1,TRBJ1-2,15,NA,NA,CASSKAGTLPCGYTF,TGTGCCAGCAGCAAAGCCGGGACACTCCCGTGCGGCTACACCTTC
TRBV20-1,TRBJ1-2,16,NA,TRBD1,CSARGSEGGMEGGYTF,TGCAGTGCTAGGGGGTCGGAAGGGGGCATGGAGGGTGGCTACACCTTC
TRBV7-9,TRBJ2-5,15,NA,NA,CASSLSLGEAETQYF,TGTGCCAGCAGCTTATCTCTAGGGGAGGCAGAGACCCAGTACTTC
TRBV20-1,TRBJ1-2,17,NA,NA,CSARVSGLGGRIYGYTF,TGCAGTGCTAGAGTCTCTGGGCTCGGGGGGCGTATCTATGGCTACACCTTC